Each of the 20 T cell receptor beta chains below was sequenced from the same sample in a study of CD8 T cells in seronegative destructive rheumatoid arthritis. The method was immunoSEQ multiplex PCR; TCRdb's version includes in-frame clones alone and lacks a portion of them. The sample shows about 12,000 clones, under 85% of them seen only once. The sample consisted of CD8+ T cells from blood. These receptors were obtained from a woman aged 30-49 years with seronegative destructive rheumatoid arthritis.

The chain is built from TRBV9 and TRBJ2-3; 7 bases align to TRBD1. This CDR3 spans 15 amino acids. Germline V lookup: CDR1 SGDLS, CDR2 YYNGEE. Unmatched junction bases numbered 5, after V lost 2 bases and J lost 2 bases. In DNA, the CDR3 is TGTGCCAGCAGCGTTGGGGACAGCTCCACAGATACGCAGTATTTT. Amino acids: CASSVGDSSTDTQYF.

The chain links TRBV7-8 to TRBJ1-5; no clear D gene. Trimming took 1 base from V and 6 from J, leaving 7 bases between them. Germline CDR1 reads SGHVS; CDR2 reads FQNEAQ. The CDR3 consists of 13 residues. The CDR3 DNA is TGTGCCAGCAGCTTAGGAGCCGGTCAGCCCCAGCATTTT. Translated: CASSLGAGQPQHF.

V gene TRBV7-3 combines with J gene TRBJ2-1; 9 bases fit TRBD2. The CDR3 spans 15 residues. V trimming: 1 base; J trimming: 4 bases; junction bases outside the gene matches: 2. Germline V CDR1 and CDR2: SGHTA, FQGTGA. CDR3 region: CASSLSSGGYNEQFF. The CDR3 region has the DNA TGTGCCAGCAGCTTAAGTAGCGGGGGATACAATGAGCAGTTCTTC.

The genes are TRBV7-2 and TRBJ2-7; 8 bases agree with TRBD1. V gave up 1 base and J gave up 3 bases; unmatched junction bases: 2. This CDR3 has 14 residues. Per the germline V gene, CDR1 is SGHTA and CDR2 is FQGNSA. The CDR3 protein is CASSLGGQGYEQYV. The DNA for the CDR3 is TGTGCCAGCAGCTTAGGTGGACAGGGCTACGAGCAGTACGTC.

The chain has TRBV4-2 and TRBJ1-1; D not certain. The CDR3 totals 18 residues. The V and J ends lost 0 bases and 0 bases respectively, with 17 bases between them. Germline-derived CDR1 and CDR2 are LGHNA and YNFKEQ. CDR3 residues: CASSQDPWEEGVNTEAFF. The CDR3 region has the DNA TGTGCCAGCAGCCAAGATCCGTGGGAAGAGGGAGTGAACACTGAAGCTTTCTTT.

The chain is built from TRBV9 and TRBJ2-3; TRBD1 aligns across 9 bases. CDR1 and CDR2 from the germline V gene are SGDLS and YYNGEE. After removal of 4 bases from V and 4 bases from J, the junction contained 10 bases not matched to a gene. The CDR3 sequence is 16 residues long. The CDR3 loop is CASSPRWGQGSDTQYF. CDR3 DNA: TGTGCCAGCAGCCCTAGGTGGGGACAGGGCTCAGATACGCAGTATTTT.

This clone is a singleton in its sample. The V and J genes are TRBV6-6 and TRBJ1-3, with 7 bases fitting TRBD1. CDR3 size: 15 residues. Germline V gene sequence: CDR1 MNHNY, CDR2 SVGAGI (reference sequence). V trimming: 4 bases; J trimming: 5 bases; junction bases outside the gene matches: 8. CDR3 sequence reads: CASSSDRSDRNTIYF. The CDR3, as DNA: TGTGCCAGCAGTTCGGACAGGTCTGATAGAAACACCATATATTTT.

The gene calls are TRBV19 and TRBJ1-5, with a weak D call TRBD1 (6 bases). Germline V gives CDR1 LNHDA, CDR2 SQIVND (reference sequence). Trimming cost V 5 bases and J 3 bases, with 14 bases left between them. The CDR3 totals 15 residues. The CDR3 DNA reads TGTGCCAGTAGTTTACGGGACAACTACAATCAGCCCCAGCATTTT. This codes for CASSLRDNYNQPQHF.

The chain carries TRBV7-9 and TRBJ2-5; TRBD1 matches at 12 bases. The CDR3 consists of 14 residues. Trimming removed 3 bases from V and 5 bases from J; junction bases left unmatched: 1. Germline loops: CDR1 SEHNR, CDR2 FQNEAQ (reference sequence). Here the CDR3 reads CASSLGQGAETQYF. The DNA of the CDR3 is TGTGCCAGCAGCTTGGGACAGGGGGCGGAGACCCAGTACTTC.

This clone was counted a few times. The J gene is TRBJ1-1, the V gene TRBV2, with D possibly matching TRBD1 (6 bases). The V gene lost 9 bases and the J gene lost 3 bases, with 11 bases spanning the gap. CDR1 SNHLY and CDR2 FYNNEI come from the germline V gene. This CDR3 is built from 12 residues. In nucleotides, the CDR3 is TGTGCCAGTTGGACAGCCCACACTGAAGCTTTCTTT. Translation: CASWTAHTEAFF.

A few counts support this clone. The chain recombines TRBV29-1 with TRBJ1-1, with D hard to call. Germline lookup yields CDR1 SQVTM and CDR2 ANQGSEA. There are 12 residues in the CDR3. Trimming shortened V by 6 bases and J by 1 base, and 9 bases separated the two germline ends. The CDR3 coding sequence is TGCAGCGTGGCCTGGTGGAACACTGAAGCTTTCTTT. Encoded protein: CSVAWWNTEAFF.

This sequence joins TRBV2 and TRBJ1-3, with a tentative D call TRBD1 (5 bases). V lost 6 bases, J lost 0 bases, and 15 bases lay in between. The CDR3 consists of 16 residues. Germline V gives CDR1 SNHLY, CDR2 FYNNEI. Here the CDR3 DNA reads TGTGCCAGCAGAGAACAGGACAACTTCTCTGGAAACACCATATATTTT. Encoded protein: CASREQDNFSGNTIYF.

The chain is built from TRBV5-5 and TRBJ2-7; D possibly corresponds to TRBD2 (5 bases). This CDR3 is 13 amino acids long. V was shortened by 4 bases and J by 9 bases, with 17 bases between the two germline ends. The germline gives CDR1 SGHKS, CDR2 YYEKEE (reference sequence). This chain's CDR3 is CASSRDGLPPQYV. In DNA form, the CDR3 reads TGTGCCAGCAGCCGAGATGGACTCCCTCCGCAGTACGTC.

V is TRBV6-5 and J is TRBJ2-5; a weak D match, TRBD2 (6 bases). The germline gives CDR1 MNHEY, CDR2 SVGAGI. CDR3 length: 12 amino acids. V dropped 4 bases and J dropped 6 bases, with 9 bases sitting between them. The CDR3 bases are TGTGCCAGCAGTTTGGAGGGGAAGACCCAGTACTTC. This translates into CASSLEGKTQYF.

The rearrangement joins TRBV6-6 to TRBJ2-7, with 8 bases that match TRBD1. The ends lost 7 bases at V and 4 bases at J; junction bases unmatched: 15. The CDR3 has 16 amino acids. CDR1 and CDR2 from the germline V gene are MNHNY and SVGAGI (reference sequence). This CDR3 reads CASNKPSGTGPYEQYF. The CDR3 nucleotides read TGTGCCAGCAACAAACCCTCCGGGACAGGACCTTACGAGCAGTACTTC.

The J gene is TRBJ1-1, the V gene TRBV6-7; D may be TRBD1 (6 bases). TRBV6-7 is an ORF; its function is uncertain. The CDR3 loop spans 19 amino acids. Trimming removed 7 bases from V and 0 bases from J, with 27 bases in between. The DNA for the CDR3 is TGTGCCAGCATCATCGGGACACCTTTAAGATGGGTGATGAACACTGAAGCTTTCTTT. This sequence encodes CASIIGTPLRWVMNTEAFF.

V gene TRBV28 combines with J gene TRBJ2-7; 7 bases align to TRBD1. This CDR3 region has 16 residues. V gave up 4 bases and J gave up 6 bases; unmatched junction bases: 15. Germline CDR1 and CDR2: MDHEN and SYDVKM. CDR3 protein: CASSSDPIDRVAEQYV. For the CDR3, the DNA is TGTGCCAGCAGTTCGGACCCCATCGACAGGGTAGCCGAGCAGTACGTC.

V is TRBV4-1 and J is TRBJ2-2, with a possible D match to TRBD1 (6 bases). V lost 0 bases and J lost 3, with 17 bases in between. The germline CDR1 and CDR2 sequences are MGHRA and YSYEKL. The CDR3 runs to 18 residues. CDR3 sequence (DNA): TGCGCCAGCAGCCAAGATACCTCGCAGGGGTACGACACCGGGGAGCTGTTTTTT. Encoded protein: CASSQDTSQGYDTGELFF.

The V and J genes are TRBV7-9 and TRBJ1-1, with D possibly matching TRBD1 (5 bases). The germline V gene has CDR1 SEHNR and CDR2 FQNEAQ (reference sequence). The CDR3 consists of 13 residues. V was cut by 5 bases and J by 5 bases, with 12 bases left in between. The CDR3 here is CASSLERGTEAFF. The CDR3 bases are TGTGCCAGCAGCCTCGAGCGGGGGACTGAAGCTTTCTTT. The full variable domain, rest sourced from reference TRBV7-9 and TRBJ1-1, is DTGVSQNPRHKITKRGQNVTFRCDPISEHNRLYWYRQTLGQGPEFLTYFQNEAQLEKSRLLSDRFSAERPKGSFSTLEIQRTEQGDSAMYLCASSLERGTEAFFGQGTRLTVV.

The chain joins TRBV7-9 to TRBJ1-1, with D hard to call. The germline gives CDR1 SEHNR, CDR2 FQNEAQ (reference sequence). There are 13 residues in the CDR3. The germline V and J ends were trimmed by 1 base and 3 bases, with 6 bases remaining between them. For the CDR3, the DNA is TGTGCCAGCAGCTTAGATGGCTACACTGAAGCTTTCTTT. Protein: CASSLDGYTEAFF.